These 14 T cell receptor beta chains were sequenced from one sample in a study of breast tumors, draining lymph nodes, adjacent tissues. Axillary draining lymph nodes of breast cancer patients supplied the node samples. MiXCR was run by TCRdb on the multiplex PCR reads, yielding one entry per CDR3 protein. In the table there are some 170,000 distinct CDR3 sequences, about 30% of which are singletons. The specimen sequenced was axillary lymph node tissue. The receptors were gathered from a female donor with breast cancer. Some clones in this sample may be carry-over from other donors' samples.

About this clonotype: With a much larger clone just one base away, this may be a read error. V usage is TRBV9 and J usage is TRBJ2-5; TRBD1 aligns across 8 bases. There are 14 residues in the CDR3. CDR1 and CDR2 (germline): SGDLS, YYNGEE. The CDR3 protein is CASSPGDRPHEQSF. Written as DNA, the CDR3 is TGTGCCAGCAGCCCCGGGGACAGGCCACACGAGCAGTCCTTC.

The rearrangement joins TRBV7-9 to TRBJ2-5; TRBD1 might be the D (5 bases). Germline V gene data show CDR1 as SEHNR and CDR2 as FQNEAQ (reference sequence). Trimming pared 5 bases from V and 3 bases from J, leaving 16 bases between. This CDR3 is built from 15 residues. Here the CDR3 DNA reads TGTGCCAGCAGCGCCCGTGACAGAGGAAAAGAGACCCAGTACTTC. Its protein is CASSARDRGKETQYF.

Notes on this clonotype: An end of the junction differs from the germline gene, which may be a read error. The chain employs TRBV6-5 and TRBJ2-7; TRBD2 agrees at 8 bases. Germline V gene lookup returns CDR1 MNHEY and CDR2 SVGAGI. The CDR3 covers 14 residues. The CDR3 DNA follows: TGTGCCGGCAGTCCCCGGACGGGGGGGGACGAGCAGTACTTC. This sequence encodes CAGSPRTGGDEQYF.

This clonotype appeared many times. V gene TRBV6-5 combines with J gene TRBJ1-6; TRBD1 is a possible D gene (5 bases). With 4 bases removed from V and 0 bases from J, the gap between germline ends came to 13 bases. Germline values: CDR1 MNHEY, CDR2 SVGAGI. The length of the CDR3 is 17 residues. The CDR3 loop reads CASSSLGDSSYNSPLHF. CDR3 in DNA: TGTGCCAGCAGTTCCCTAGGGGATAGCTCCTATAATTCACCCCTCCACTTT.

This chain joins TRBV27 and TRBJ2-1, with 7 bases aligning to TRBD2. The CDR3 has 15 amino acids. J lost 3 bases, V lost 1 base, and 3 bases had no gene match. The germline CDR1 and CDR2 sequences are MNHEY and SMNVEV (reference sequence). The CDR3 loop is CASSLYTGGYNEQFF. Written as DNA, the CDR3 is TGTGCCAGCAGTTTATATACGGGGGGCTACAATGAGCAGTTCTTC.

The rearrangement joins TRBV4-3 to TRBJ1-2; a weak D match, TRBD1 (6 bases). Germline CDR1 reads LGHNA; CDR2 reads YSLEER. V gave up 5 bases and J gave up 8 bases, with 18 bases separating them. The CDR3 runs to 14 residues. DNA of the CDR3: TGCGCCAGCAGCTTAGTACAGGGAGGAGAAGGCTACACCTTC. Protein sequence: CASSLVQGGEGYTF.

Concerning this clonotype: This sequence may be a read error, since a much larger clone differs from it by one base. This chain uses TRBV6-2 or TRBV6-3 with TRBJ2-7; TRBD2 is a possible D gene (5 bases). Germline CDR1 and CDR2: MNHEY and SVGEGT. Between the trimmed V and J ends, which lost 5 bases and 5 bases, there was a span of 19 bases. CDR3 length equals 15 residues. CDR3 coding DNA: TGTGCCAGCAGTCCCCGGGGAAATCGGTTCAACGAGCAGTACTTC. Protein sequence: CASSPRGNRFNEQYF.

This clonotype was seen repeatedly, ten times or more. The V call is TRBV10-2, the J call TRBJ2-1; D uncertain. Trimming took off 0 bases at V and 0 bases at J, with 9 bases between the two ends. The CDR3 runs 16 residues. CDR1 is WSHSY, CDR2 SAAADI, per germline. The CDR3 here is CASSESSRSSYNEQFF. CDR3 in DNA: TGCGCCAGCAGTGAGTCCTCCCGGAGCTCCTACAATGAGCAGTTCTTC.

Concerning this clonotype itself: At one end, the junction sequence differs from germline, possibly due to a read error. The chain's CDR3 is CASSLPQAVYNGQFF. The DNA for the CDR3 is TGTGCCAGCAGCTTACCACAGGCCGTTTACAATGGGCAGTTCTTC. V usage is TRBV7-2 and J usage is TRBJ2-1, with D perhaps matching TRBD1 (5 bases). The CDR3 totals 15 residues. Germline values: CDR1 SGHTA, CDR2 FQGNSA.

This clonotype was detected many times. The chain couples TRBV10-2 to TRBJ2-3; D uncertain. Germline-derived CDR1 and CDR2 are WSHSY and SAAADI. The V end lost 7 bases, the J end lost 6 bases, and 14 bases lay between the germline ends. The CDR3 spans 13 residues. CDR3 DNA: TGCGCCAGCATACCCCTAAACGAGGATACGCAGTATTTT. It encodes CASIPLNEDTQYF.

The V call is TRBV27, the J call TRBJ2-1, with 9 bases fitting TRBD1. This CDR3 region has 17 residues. From germline, CDR1 is MNHEY and CDR2 SMNVEV (reference sequence). J was trimmed by 1 base and V by 5 bases; bases with no gene match: 9. This CDR3 reads CASSPNTGGSSYNEQFF. CDR3 coding DNA: TGTGCCAGCAGTCCGAACACAGGGGGCTCTTCCTACAATGAGCAGTTCTTC.

The sample holds one count of this clonotype. The J gene is TRBJ1-1, the V gene TRBV7-8, with a weak D call TRBD1 (6 bases). CDR1 is SGHVS and CDR2 is FQNEAQ in the germline V gene. This CDR3 is 17 amino acids long. The V and J ends lost 1 base and 4 bases respectively, with 19 bases between them. CDR3 coding DNA: TGTGCCAGCAGCTTAGAAGGGGGGGGTACATTAGTCACTGAAGCTTTCTTT. Its translation is CASSLEGGGTLVTEAFF.

This clonotype showed up many times. The CDR3 bases are TGTGCCAGCAGCTGGCAGGGTGGGGGCAATCAGCCCCAGCATTTT. It specifies CASSWQGGGNQPQHF. V usage is TRBV5-6 and J usage is TRBJ1-5; maybe TRBD1 (5 bases). Deletions cut 3 bases from V and 2 bases from J, with 12 bases between. Germline V gene lookup returns CDR1 SGHDT and CDR2 YYEEEE. This CDR3 is 15 amino acids long.

The sample holds many counts of this clonotype. V gene TRBV5-1 combines with J gene TRBJ2-3; the D is unclear. The CDR3 loop spans 11 amino acids. V was trimmed by 2 bases and J by 5 bases, leaving 3 bases between them. Germline V gene data show CDR1 as SGHRS and CDR2 as YFSETQ. DNA for the CDR3: TGCGCCAGCAGCTTCGGAGATACGCAGTATTTT. This sequence encodes CASSFGDTQYF.